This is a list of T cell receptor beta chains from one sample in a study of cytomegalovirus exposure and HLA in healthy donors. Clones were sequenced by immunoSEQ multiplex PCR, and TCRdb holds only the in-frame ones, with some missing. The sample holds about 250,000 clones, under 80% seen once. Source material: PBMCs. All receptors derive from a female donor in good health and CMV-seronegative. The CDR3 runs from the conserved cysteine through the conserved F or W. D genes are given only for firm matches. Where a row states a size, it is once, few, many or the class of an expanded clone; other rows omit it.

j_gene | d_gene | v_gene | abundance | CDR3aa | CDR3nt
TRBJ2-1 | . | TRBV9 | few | CASSVFGRANEQFF | TGTGCCAGCAGCGTATTCGGTCGAGCCAATGAGCAGTTCTTC
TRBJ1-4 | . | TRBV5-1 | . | CASSWAQGGSEKLFF | TGCGCCAGCAGCTGGGCTCAGGGAGGAAGCGAAAAACTGTTTTTT
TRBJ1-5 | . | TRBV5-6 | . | CASSRGEDQPQHF | TGTGCCAGCAGCCGGGGGGAGGATCAGCCCCAGCATTTT
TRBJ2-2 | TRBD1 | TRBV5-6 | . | CASSLPRGQGSGELFF | TGTGCCAGCAGCTTGCCTCGGGGACAGGGAAGCGGGGAGCTGTTTTTT
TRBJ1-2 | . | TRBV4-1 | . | CASSHPLDSNYGYTF | TGCGCCAGCAGCCACCCCTTGGACAGTAACTATGGCTACACCTTC
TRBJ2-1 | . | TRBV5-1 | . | CASSLFAEHNEQFF | TGCGCCAGCAGCTTGTTTGCGGAACACAATGAGCAGTTCTTC
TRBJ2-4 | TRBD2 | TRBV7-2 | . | CASSLSLAGLAKNIQYF | TGTGCCAGCAGCTTATCACTAGCGGGGTTAGCCAAAAACATTCAGTACTTC
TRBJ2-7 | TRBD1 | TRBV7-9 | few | CASSSTDRVGSYEQYF | TGTGCCAGCAGCTCAACGGACAGGGTGGGATCCTACGAGCAGTACTTC
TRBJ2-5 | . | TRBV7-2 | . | CASSLATGDAETQYF | TGTGCCAGCAGCTTAGCGACGGGAGATGCAGAGACCCAGTACTTC
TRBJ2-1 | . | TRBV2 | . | CASSEQGTVNEQFF | TGTGCCAGCAGTGAACAGGGCACAGTCAATGAGCAGTTCTTC
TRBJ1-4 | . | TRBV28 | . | CASGSGGTNEKLFF | TGTGCCAGCGGATCGGGGGGAACTAATGAAAAACTGTTTTTT
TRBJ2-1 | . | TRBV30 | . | CAWSVTTGYNEQFF | TGTGCCTGGAGTGTAACCACTGGCTACAATGAGCAGTTCTTC
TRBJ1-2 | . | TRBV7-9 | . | CASSQPEVGGNYGYTF | TGTGCCAGCAGCCAGCCGGAAGTCGGGGGAAACTATGGCTACACCTTC
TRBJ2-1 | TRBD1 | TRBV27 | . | CASSPGQGWDEQFF | TGTGCCAGCAGTCCGGGACAGGGTTGGGATGAGCAGTTCTTC
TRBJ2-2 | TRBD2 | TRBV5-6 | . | CASSVTSGRAWGTGELFF | TGTGCCAGCAGCGTGACTAGCGGGAGGGCCTGGGGCACCGGGGAGCTGTTTTTT
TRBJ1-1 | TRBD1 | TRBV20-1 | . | CSARGDRAAFF | TGCAGTGCTAGGGGGGACAGGGCTGCTTTCTTT
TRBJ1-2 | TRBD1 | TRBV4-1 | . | CASSQDITGAYGYTF | TGCGCCAGCAGCCAAGATATCACAGGGGCCTATGGCTACACCTTC
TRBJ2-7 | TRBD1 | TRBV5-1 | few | CASSLQQGYEQYF | TGCGCCAGCAGCTTGCAACAGGGGTACGAGCAGTACTTC
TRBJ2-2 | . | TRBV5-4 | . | CASISWEEIHTGELFF | TGTGCCAGCATCTCCTGGGAGGAGATTCACACCGGGGAGCTGTTTTTT
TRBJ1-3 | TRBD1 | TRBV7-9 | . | CASSQGTEGNTIYF | TGTGCCAGCAGCCAAGGGACAGAAGGAAACACCATATATTTT
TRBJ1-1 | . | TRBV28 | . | CASSLGGLGNTEAFF | TGTGCCAGCAGCCTGGGGGGGCTCGGGAACACTGAAGCTTTCTTT
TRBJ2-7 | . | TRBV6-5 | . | CASSYLSEGSYEQYF | TGTGCCAGCAGTTACTTGAGTGAGGGAAGCTACGAGCAGTACTTC
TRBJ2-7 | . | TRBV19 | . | CASSATDTYEQYF | TGTGCCAGTAGTGCGACTGATACCTACGAGCAGTACTTC
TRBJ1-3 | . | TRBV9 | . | CASSVEGRADTIYF | TGTGCCAGCAGCGTAGAGGGCAGGGCGGACACCATATATTTT
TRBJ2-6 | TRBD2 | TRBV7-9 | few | CSSSLGAGGRAGANVLTF | TGTTCCAGCAGCTTAGGGGCGGGAGGACGCGCTGGGGCCAACGTCCTGACTTTC
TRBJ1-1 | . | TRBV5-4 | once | CASSSRDTSNTEAFF | TGTGCCAGCAGCTCCCGGGACACCTCGAACACTGAAGCTTTCTTT
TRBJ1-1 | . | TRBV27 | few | CASSFKWGGNTEAFF | TGTGCCAGCAGTTTTAAGTGGGGGGGGAACACTGAAGCTTTCTTT
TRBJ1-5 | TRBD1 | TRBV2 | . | CASRLTGVNQPQHF | TGTGCCAGCAGATTGACAGGGGTCAATCAGCCCCAGCATTTT
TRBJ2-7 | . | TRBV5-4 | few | CASSLDVTTVYEQYF | TGTGCCAGCAGCTTGGATGTGACAACGGTCTACGAGCAGTACTTC
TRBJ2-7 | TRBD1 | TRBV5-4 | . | CASSFRDRANEQYF | TGTGCCAGCAGCTTCCGGGACAGGGCAAACGAGCAGTACTTC
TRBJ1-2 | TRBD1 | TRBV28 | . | CASSSTGAPTNYGYTF | TGTGCCAGCAGTTCGACAGGGGCCCCCACTAACTATGGCTACACCTTC
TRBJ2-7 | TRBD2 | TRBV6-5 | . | CASSTRGGSSYEQYF | TGTGCCAGCAGTACGCGGGGCGGGAGCTCCTACGAGCAGTACTTC
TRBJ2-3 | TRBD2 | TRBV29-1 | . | CSSSGGTDTQYF | TGCAGTTCTAGCGGGGGCACAGATACGCAGTATTTT
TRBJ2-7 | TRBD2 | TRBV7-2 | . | CASSPSSGRVGNEQYF | TGTGCCAGCAGCCCCTCTAGCGGGAGGGTGGGAAACGAGCAGTACTTC
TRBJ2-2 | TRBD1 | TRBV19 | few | CASSLTRQGWELFF | TGTGCCAGTAGTCTTACCCGACAGGGATGGGAGCTGTTTTTT
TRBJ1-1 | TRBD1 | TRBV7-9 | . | CASSLDFRQGISAFF | TGTGCCAGCAGCTTAGATTTTCGACAGGGGATTAGTGCTTTCTTT
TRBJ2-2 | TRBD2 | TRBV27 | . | CASSRIAGARAGELFF | TGTGCCAGCAGTCGAATCGCGGGAGCGAGGGCCGGGGAGCTGTTTTTT
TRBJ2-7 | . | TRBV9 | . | CASSPYPGQSYEQYF | TGTGCCAGCAGCCCCTACCCAGGACAGTCCTACGAGCAGTACTTC
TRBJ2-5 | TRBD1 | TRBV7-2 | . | CASSPLTGEETQYF | TGTGCCAGCAGTCCCTTGACAGGGGAAGAGACCCAGTACTTC
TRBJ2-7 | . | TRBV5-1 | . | CASSLDLTYEQYF | TGCGCCAGCAGCTTGGACTTAACCTACGAGCAGTACTTC
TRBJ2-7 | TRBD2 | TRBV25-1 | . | CASSENLLAGAGEQYF | TGTGCCAGCAGTGAAAACCTTCTAGCGGGAGCCGGAGAGCAGTACTTC